The 5 T cell receptor beta chains below were found in one sample sequenced in a study of T cell repertoires in cytomegalovirus infection. Using its own MiXCR run on the reads, TCRdb lists one record per CDR3 protein. This sample has roughly 250,000 distinct CDR3 sequences, with roughly 22% found just once. The sample taken for sequencing was CD8+ T cells from PBMCs. The receptors stem from a human donor in good health (CMV status not recorded). Some clones in this sample may be carry-over from other donors' samples.

This chain links TRBV6-6 with TRBJ1-1, with 7 nucleotides matching TRBD1. This CDR3 is 13 amino acids long. Germline loops: CDR1 MNHNY, CDR2 SVGAGI (reference sequence). V was clipped by 5 bases and J by 6 bases; unmatched bases: 6. For the CDR3, the DNA is TGTGCCAGCAGTAGTGGGACAGCCCCTGAAGCTTTCTTT. As protein: CASSSGTAPEAFF.

This clonotype has ten or more counts. The chain couples TRBV9 to TRBJ2-5, with D perhaps given as TRBD1 or TRBD2 (7 bases each). The germline V and J ends were trimmed by 3 bases and 2 bases, with 11 bases remaining between them. CDR3 size: 14 residues. Germline CDR1 and CDR2: SGDLS and YYNGEE. CDR3 DNA sequence: TGTGCCAGCAGCGGACAGGGAGGGCAAGAGACCCAGTACTTC. Amino acids: CASSGQGGQETQYF.

This chain links TRBV28 with TRBJ2-1, with D possibly being TRBD2 (5 bases). The CDR3 contains 13 residues. CDR1 is MDHEN, CDR2 SYDVKM, per germline. Trimming pared 6 bases from V and 8 bases from J, leaving 14 bases between. The DNA of the CDR3 is TGTGCCAGCAGCCCTACCGAGGGCTATGAGCAGTTCTTC. Protein: CASSPTEGYEQFF.

This clonotype was observed a few times. The chain carries TRBV28 and TRBJ1-5; tentative D call: TRBD1 (6 bases). The germline gives CDR1 MDHEN, CDR2 SYDVKM. V lost 3 bases to trimming and J lost 0 bases, with 33 bases between them. This CDR3 has 23 residues. The CDR3 sequence is CASSLARGQSWRQFRDSNQPQHF. In nucleotides, the CDR3 is TGTGCCAGCAGTTTGGCGAGAGGACAGAGTTGGAGACAATTTAGGGATAGCAATCAGCCCCAGCATTTT. The whole variable domain, remainder taken from reference TRBV28 and TRBJ1-5, is DVKVTQSSRYLVKRTGEKVFLECVQDMDHENMFWYRQDPGLGLRLIYFSYDVKMKEKGDIPEGYSVSREKKERFSLILESASTNQTSMYLCASSLARGQSWRQFRDSNQPQHFGDGTRLSIL.

This clonotype came up a few times. The chain couples TRBV6-1 to TRBJ2-1, with 11 bases identical to TRBD1. The CDR3 consists of 15 residues. The junction had 5 bases not matched to a gene; V was cut back by 5 bases and J by 5 bases. The V gene's germline CDR1 is MNHNS and CDR2 SASEGT. CDR3 DNA sequence: TGTGCCAGCAGTCCCGGGACAGGGGGTGACAATGAGCAGTTCTTC. As protein: CASSPGTGGDNEQFF.